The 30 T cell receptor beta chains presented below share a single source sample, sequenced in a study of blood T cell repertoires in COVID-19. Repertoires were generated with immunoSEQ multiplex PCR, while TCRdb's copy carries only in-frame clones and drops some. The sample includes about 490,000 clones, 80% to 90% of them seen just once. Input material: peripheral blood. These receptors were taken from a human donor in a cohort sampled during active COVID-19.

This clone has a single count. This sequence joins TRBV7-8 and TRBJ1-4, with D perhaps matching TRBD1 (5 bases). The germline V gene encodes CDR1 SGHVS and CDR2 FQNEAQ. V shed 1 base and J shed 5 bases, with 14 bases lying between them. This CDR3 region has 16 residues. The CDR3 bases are TGTGCCAGCAGCTTAGTGGCAGGGTGGACAAATGAAAAACTGTTTTTT. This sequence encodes CASSLVAGWTNEKLFF. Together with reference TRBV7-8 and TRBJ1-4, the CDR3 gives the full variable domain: GAGVSQSPRYKVAKRGQDVALRCDPISGHVSLFWYQQALGQGPEFLTYFQNEAQLDKSGLPSDRFFAERPEGSVSTLKIQRTQQEDSAVYLCASSLVAGWTNEKLFFGSGTQLSVL.

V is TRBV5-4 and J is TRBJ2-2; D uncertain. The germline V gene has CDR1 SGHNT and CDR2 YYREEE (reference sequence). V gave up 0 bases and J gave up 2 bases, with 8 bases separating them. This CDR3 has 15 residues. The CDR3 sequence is CASSLGRHNTGELFF. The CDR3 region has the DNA TGTGCCAGCAGCTTGGGCAGGCATAACACCGGGGAGCTGTTTTTT. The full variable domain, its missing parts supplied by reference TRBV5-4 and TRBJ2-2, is ETGVTQSPTHLIKTRGQQVTLRCSSQSGHNTVSWYQQALGQGPQFIFQYYREEENGRGNFPPRFSGLQFPNYSSELNVNALELDDSALYLCASSLGRHNTGELFFGEGSRLTVL.

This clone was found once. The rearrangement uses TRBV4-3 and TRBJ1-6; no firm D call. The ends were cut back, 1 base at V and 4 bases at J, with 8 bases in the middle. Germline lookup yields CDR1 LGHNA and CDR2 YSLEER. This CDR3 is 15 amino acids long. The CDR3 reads CASSQATGYNSPLHF. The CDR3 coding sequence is TGCGCCAGCAGCCAAGCAACGGGGTATAATTCACCCCTCCACTTT.

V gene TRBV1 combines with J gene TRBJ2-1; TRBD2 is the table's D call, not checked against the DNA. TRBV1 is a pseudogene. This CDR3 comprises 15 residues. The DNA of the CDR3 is TGCACCAGCAGCCTAGGTACTAGCGGCTCGAATGAGCAGTTCTTC. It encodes CTSSLGTSGSNEQFF.

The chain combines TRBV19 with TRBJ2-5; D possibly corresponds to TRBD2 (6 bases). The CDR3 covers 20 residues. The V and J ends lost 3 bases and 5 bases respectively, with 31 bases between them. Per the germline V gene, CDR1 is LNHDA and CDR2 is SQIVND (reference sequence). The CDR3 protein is CASSIRGWRGKARVWETQYF. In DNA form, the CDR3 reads TGTGCCAGTAGTATTAGAGGGTGGCGGGGCAAGGCTAGGGTGTGGGAGACCCAGTACTTC.

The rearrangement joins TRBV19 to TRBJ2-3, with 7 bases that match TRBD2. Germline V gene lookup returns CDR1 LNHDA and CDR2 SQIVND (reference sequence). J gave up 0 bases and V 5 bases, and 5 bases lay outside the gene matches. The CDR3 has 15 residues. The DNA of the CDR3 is TGTGCCAGTAGTGGGAGGGGCTACAGCACAGATACGCAGTATTTT. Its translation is CASSGRGYSTDTQYF. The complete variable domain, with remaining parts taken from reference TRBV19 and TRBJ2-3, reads DGGITQSPKYLFRKEGQNVTLSCEQNLNHDAMYWYRQDPGQGLRLIYYSQIVNDFQKGDIAEGYSVSREKKESFPLTVTSAQKNPTAFYLCASSGRGYSTDTQYFGPGTRLTVL.

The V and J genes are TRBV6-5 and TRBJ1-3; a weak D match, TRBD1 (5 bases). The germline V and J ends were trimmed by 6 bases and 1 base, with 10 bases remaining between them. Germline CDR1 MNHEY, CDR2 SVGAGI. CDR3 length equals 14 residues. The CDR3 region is CASSRQGSGNTIYF. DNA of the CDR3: TGTGCCAGCAGCCGCCAGGGATCTGGAAACACCATATATTTT.

CDR3 in amino acids: CASSQSLSGGAFF. Written as DNA, the CDR3 is TGTGCCAGCAGCCAAAGCCTTAGTGGGGGGGCTTTCTTT. This chain links TRBV3-1 (or the pseudogene TRBV3-2) with TRBJ1-1; a weak D match, TRBD1 (5 bases). The CDR3 loop spans 13 amino acids. Germline loops: CDR1 LGHDT, CDR2 YNNKEL (reference sequence). Trimming cost V 2 bases and J 11 bases, with 15 bases left between them.

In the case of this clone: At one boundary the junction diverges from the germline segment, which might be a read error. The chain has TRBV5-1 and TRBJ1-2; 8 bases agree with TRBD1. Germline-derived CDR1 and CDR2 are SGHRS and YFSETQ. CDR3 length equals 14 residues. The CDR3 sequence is CASSLDRVEDGYTF. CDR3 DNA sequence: TGCGCCAGCAGTTTGGACAGGGTAGAAGATGGCTACACCTTC.

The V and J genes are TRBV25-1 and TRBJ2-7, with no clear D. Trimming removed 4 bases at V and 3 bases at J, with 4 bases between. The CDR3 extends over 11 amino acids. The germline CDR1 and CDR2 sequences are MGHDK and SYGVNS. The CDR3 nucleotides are TGTGCCAGCAGTGGCGACTACGAGCAGTACTTC. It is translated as CASSGDYEQYF.

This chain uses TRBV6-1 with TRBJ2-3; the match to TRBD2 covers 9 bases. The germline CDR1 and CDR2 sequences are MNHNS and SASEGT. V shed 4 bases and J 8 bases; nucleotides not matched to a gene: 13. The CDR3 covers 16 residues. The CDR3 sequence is CASSAEASGVRGTQYF. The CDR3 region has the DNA TGTGCCAGCAGTGCTGAGGCTAGCGGGGTGCGGGGTACGCAGTATTTT.

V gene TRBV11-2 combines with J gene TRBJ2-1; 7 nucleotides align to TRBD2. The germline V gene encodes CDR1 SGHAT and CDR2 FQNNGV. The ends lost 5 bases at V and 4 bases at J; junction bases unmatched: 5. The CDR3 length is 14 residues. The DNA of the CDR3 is TGTGCCAGCAGCCGGGCTAGCGGATACAATGAGCAGTTCTTC. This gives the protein CASSRASGYNEQFF.

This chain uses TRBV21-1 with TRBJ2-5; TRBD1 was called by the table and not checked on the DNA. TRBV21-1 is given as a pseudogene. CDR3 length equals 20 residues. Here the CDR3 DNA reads TGTGCCAGCAGCGGAGGACAGGGGGCGTTTTGTCGTTGGAACAGGGAGACCCAGTACTTC. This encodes CASSGGQGAFCRWNRETQYF.

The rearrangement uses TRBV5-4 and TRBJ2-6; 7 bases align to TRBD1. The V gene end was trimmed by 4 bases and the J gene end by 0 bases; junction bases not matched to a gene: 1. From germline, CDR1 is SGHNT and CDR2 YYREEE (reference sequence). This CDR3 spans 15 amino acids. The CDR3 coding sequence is TGTGCCAGCAGCGGACAGGCCTCTGGGGCCAACGTCCTGACTTTC. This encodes CASSGQASGANVLTF.

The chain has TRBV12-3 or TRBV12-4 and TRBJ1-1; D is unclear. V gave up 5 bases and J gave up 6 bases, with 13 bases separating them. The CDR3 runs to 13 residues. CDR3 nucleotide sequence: TGTGCCAGCAGTACCCGCGCAGGATCTGAAGCTTTCTTT. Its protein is CASSTRAGSEAFF.

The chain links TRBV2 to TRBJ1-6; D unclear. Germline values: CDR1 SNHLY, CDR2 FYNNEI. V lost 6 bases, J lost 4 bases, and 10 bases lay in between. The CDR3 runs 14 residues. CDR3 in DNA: TGTGCCAGCAGCCCCCCGAGTTATAATTCACCCCTCCACTTT. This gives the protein CASSPPSYNSPLHF.

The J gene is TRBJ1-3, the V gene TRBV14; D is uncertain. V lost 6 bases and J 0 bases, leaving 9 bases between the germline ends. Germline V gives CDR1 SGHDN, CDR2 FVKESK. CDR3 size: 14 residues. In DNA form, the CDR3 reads TGTGCCAGCAGTCGACAAAGCTCTGGAAACACCATATATTTT. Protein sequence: CASSRQSSGNTIYF.

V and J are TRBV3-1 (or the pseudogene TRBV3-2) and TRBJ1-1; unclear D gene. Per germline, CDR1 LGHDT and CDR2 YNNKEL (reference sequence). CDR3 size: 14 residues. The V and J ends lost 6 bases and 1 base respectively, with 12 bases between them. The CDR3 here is CASSGDVGNTEAFF. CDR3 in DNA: TGTGCCAGCAGTGGAGATGTAGGGAACACTGAAGCTTTCTTT.

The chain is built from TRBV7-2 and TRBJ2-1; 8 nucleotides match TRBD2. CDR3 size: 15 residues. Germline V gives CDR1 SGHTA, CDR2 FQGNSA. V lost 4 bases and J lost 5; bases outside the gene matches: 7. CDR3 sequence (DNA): TGTGCCAGCAGCTCTACTACTAGCGGCCACAATGAGCAGTTCTTC. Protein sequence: CASSSTTSGHNEQFF. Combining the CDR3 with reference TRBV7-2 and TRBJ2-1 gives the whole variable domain GAGVSQSPSNKVTEKGKDVELRCDPISGHTALYWYRQSLGQGLEFLIYFQGNSAPDKSGLPSDRFSAERTGGSVSTLTIQRTQQEDSAVYLCASSSTTSGHNEQFFGPGTRLTVL.

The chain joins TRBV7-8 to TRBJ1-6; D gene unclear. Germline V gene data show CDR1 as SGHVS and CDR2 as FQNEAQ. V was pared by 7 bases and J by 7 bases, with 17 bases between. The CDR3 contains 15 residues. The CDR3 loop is CASTSFGVTNSPLHF. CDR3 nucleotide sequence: TGTGCCAGCACCTCCTTCGGGGTGACCAATTCACCCCTCCACTTT. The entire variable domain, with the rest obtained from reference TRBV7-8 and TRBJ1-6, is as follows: GAGVSQSPRYKVAKRGQDVALRCDPISGHVSLFWYQQALGQGPEFLTYFQNEAQLDKSGLPSDRFFAERPEGSVSTLKIQRTQQEDSAVYLCASTSFGVTNSPLHFGNGTRLTVT.

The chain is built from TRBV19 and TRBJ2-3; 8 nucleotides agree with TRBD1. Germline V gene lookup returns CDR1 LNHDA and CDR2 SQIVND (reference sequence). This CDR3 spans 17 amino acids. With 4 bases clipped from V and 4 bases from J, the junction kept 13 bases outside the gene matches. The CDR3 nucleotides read TGTGCCAGTAGTAGGAGCGCAGGGGGCATAGGGGCAGATACGCAGTATTTT. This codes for CASSRSAGGIGADTQYF.

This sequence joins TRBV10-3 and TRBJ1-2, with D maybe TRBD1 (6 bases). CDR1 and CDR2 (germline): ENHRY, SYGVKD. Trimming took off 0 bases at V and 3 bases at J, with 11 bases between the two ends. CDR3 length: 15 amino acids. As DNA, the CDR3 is TGTGCCATCAGTGAGTCCCAGGGGCCCCACTATGGCTACACCTTC. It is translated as CAISESQGPHYGYTF.

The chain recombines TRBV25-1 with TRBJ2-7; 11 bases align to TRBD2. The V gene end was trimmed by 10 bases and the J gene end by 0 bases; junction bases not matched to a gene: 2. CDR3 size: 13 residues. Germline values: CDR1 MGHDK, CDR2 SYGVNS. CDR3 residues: CATTSGGSYEQYF. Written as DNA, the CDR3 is TGTGCCACCACTAGCGGGGGCTCCTACGAGCAGTACTTC.

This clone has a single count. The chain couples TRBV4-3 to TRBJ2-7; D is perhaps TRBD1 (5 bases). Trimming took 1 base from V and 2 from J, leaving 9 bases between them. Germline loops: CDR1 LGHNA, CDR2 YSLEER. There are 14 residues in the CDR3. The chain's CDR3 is CASSQGQGTYEQYF. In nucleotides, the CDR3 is TGCGCCAGCAGCCAAGGTCAGGGAACCTACGAGCAGTACTTC.

In DNA form, the CDR3 reads TGTGCCAGCAGCGGACGGGGCTATGGCTACACCTTC. This sequence encodes CASSGRGYGYTF. V and J are TRBV7-2 and TRBJ1-2, with D uncertain. The CDR3 sequence is 12 residues long. CDR1 and CDR2 from the germline V gene are SGHTA and FQGNSA. Trimming pared 5 bases from V and 4 bases from J, leaving 8 bases between. The entire variable domain, with the rest obtained from reference TRBV7-2 and TRBJ1-2, is as follows: GAGVSQSPSNKVTEKGKDVELRCDPISGHTALYWYRQSLGQGLEFLIYFQGNSAPDKSGLPSDRFSAERTGGSVSTLTIQRTQQEDSAVYLCASSGRGYGYTFGSGTRLTVV.

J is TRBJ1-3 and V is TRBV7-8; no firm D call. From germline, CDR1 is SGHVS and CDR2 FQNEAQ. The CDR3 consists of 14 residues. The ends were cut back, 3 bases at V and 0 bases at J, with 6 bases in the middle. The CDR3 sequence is CASSFGTSGNTIYF. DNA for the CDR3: TGTGCCAGCAGCTTTGGCACCTCTGGAAACACCATATATTTT.

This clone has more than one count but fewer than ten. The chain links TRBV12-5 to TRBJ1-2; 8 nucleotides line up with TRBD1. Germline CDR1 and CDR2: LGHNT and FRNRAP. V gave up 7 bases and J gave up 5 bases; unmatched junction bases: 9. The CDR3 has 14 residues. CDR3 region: CASAGDRTIYGYTF. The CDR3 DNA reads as TGTGCTAGTGCCGGGGACAGGACTATTTATGGCTACACCTTC.

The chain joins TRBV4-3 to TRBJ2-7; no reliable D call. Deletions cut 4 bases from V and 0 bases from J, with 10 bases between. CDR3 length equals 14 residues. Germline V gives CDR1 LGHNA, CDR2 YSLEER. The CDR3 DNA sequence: TGCGCCAGCAGCCGACACGCGAACTCCTACGAGCAGTACTTC. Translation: CASSRHANSYEQYF.

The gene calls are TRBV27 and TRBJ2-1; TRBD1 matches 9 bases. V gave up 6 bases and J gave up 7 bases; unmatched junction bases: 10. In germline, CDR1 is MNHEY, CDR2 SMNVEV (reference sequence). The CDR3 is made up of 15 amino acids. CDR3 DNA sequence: TGTGCCAGCAGGCCCCCGGACAGGGGTTTAAATGAGCAGTTCTTC. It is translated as CASRPPDRGLNEQFF.

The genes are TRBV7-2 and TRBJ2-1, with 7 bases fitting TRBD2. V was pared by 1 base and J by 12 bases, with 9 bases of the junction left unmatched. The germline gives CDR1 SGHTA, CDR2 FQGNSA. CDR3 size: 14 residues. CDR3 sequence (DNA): TGTGCCAGCAGCTTAGGGGCTAGCGGCCGCCTGCAGTTCTTC. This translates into CASSLGASGRLQFF.